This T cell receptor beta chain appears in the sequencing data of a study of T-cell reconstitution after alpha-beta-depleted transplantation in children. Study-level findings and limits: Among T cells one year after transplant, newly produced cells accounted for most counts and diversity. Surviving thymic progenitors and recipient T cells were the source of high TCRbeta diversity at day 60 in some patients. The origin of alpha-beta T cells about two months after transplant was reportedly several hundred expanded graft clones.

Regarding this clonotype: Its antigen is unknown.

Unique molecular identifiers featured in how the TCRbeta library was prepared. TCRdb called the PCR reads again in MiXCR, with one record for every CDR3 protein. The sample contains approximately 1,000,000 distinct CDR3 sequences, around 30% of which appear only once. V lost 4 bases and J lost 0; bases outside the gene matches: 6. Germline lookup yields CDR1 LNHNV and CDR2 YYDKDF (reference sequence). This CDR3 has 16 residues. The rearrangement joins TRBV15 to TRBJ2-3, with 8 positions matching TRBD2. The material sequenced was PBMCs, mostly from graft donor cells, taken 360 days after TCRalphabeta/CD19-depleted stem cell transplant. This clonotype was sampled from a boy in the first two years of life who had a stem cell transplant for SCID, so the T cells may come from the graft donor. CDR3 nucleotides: TGTGCCACCAGCACTCTACTAGCGGCGAGCACAGATACGCAGTATTTT. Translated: CATSTLLAASTDTQYF.